This entry lists 14 T cell receptor beta chains sequenced from one sample in a study of cytomegalovirus exposure and HLA in healthy donors. Researchers ran the PCR with 60 Vbeta and 13 Jbeta primers. The table came from immunoSEQ multiplex PCR; TCRdb's copy has only in-frame clones and leaves some out. The sample includes about 170,000 clones. The sequenced sample was PBMCs. All receptors derive from a woman under 30 in good health and CMV-seropositive.

This chain connects TRBV11-2 to TRBJ1-6; 8 bases are shared with TRBD1. This CDR3 has 16 residues. The germline V gene encodes CDR1 SGHAT and CDR2 FQNNGV. V shed 0 bases and J 6 bases; nucleotides not matched to a gene: 4. CDR3 amino acids: CASSLEGQGGNSPLHF. The CDR3 DNA reads as TGTGCCAGCAGCTTAGAAGGACAGGGCGGTAATTCACCCCTCCACTTT.

This chain links TRBV6-5 with TRBJ2-7, with D unresolved. This CDR3 has 13 residues. Trimming removed 6 bases at V and 4 bases at J, with 13 bases between. Germline V gives CDR1 MNHEY, CDR2 SVGAGI. The CDR3 is CASSHNPRYEQYF. For the CDR3, the DNA is TGTGCCAGCAGCCACAACCCAAGATACGAGCAGTACTTC.

This sequence joins TRBV6-5 and TRBJ1-2; D uncertain. Germline loops: CDR1 MNHEY, CDR2 SVGAGI. Trimming removed 6 bases from V and 5 bases from J, with 16 bases in between. The length of the CDR3 is 14 residues. The CDR3, as DNA: TGTGCCAGCAGGTCGGGAGATTGGCTGTATGGCTACACCTTC. It is translated as CASRSGDWLYGYTF.

This sequence joins TRBV19 and TRBJ1-4, with a weak D call TRBD1 (6 bases). Germline CDR1 LNHDA, CDR2 SQIVND (reference sequence). The CDR3 spans 15 residues. V gave up 3 bases and J gave up 7 bases, with 15 bases separating them. CDR3 in DNA: TGTGCCAGTAGTATTCGGGGGGCATCGGGTGAAAAACTGTTTTTT. Translation: CASSIRGASGEKLFF.

The V gene is TRBV5-6, the J gene TRBJ1-2, with D tentatively TRBD1 (5 bases). The CDR3 extends over 13 amino acids. V shed 4 bases and J shed 4 bases, with 11 bases lying between them. Germline-derived CDR1 and CDR2 are SGHDT and YYEEEE. For the CDR3, the DNA is TGTGCCAGCAGCCCGGTGGGGGGCTATGGCTACACCTTC. Translated, it gives CASSPVGGYGYTF.

V is TRBV5-5 and J is TRBJ1-5, with 9 bases identical to TRBD1. This CDR3 is 14 amino acids long. In germline, CDR1 is SGHKS, CDR2 YYEKEE (reference sequence). The J segment lost 8 bases and the V segment lost 2 bases, leaving 5 bases of the junction unmatched. The CDR3 DNA sequence: TGTGCCAGCAGCTTCGGACAGGGGCTGGAGCCCCAGCATTTT. Protein product: CASSFGQGLEPQHF.

The gene calls are TRBV5-1 and TRBJ1-3; D is unclear. Germline V CDR1 and CDR2: SGHRS, YFSETQ. The CDR3 loop spans 13 amino acids. The ends were cut back, 0 bases at V and 4 bases at J, with 5 bases in the middle. CDR3 DNA: TGCGCCAGCAGCTTGGAATTAGGAAACACCATATATTTT. It codes for CASSLELGNTIYF.

The chain carries TRBV6-5 and TRBJ1-1; 7 positions agree with TRBD1. The ends lost 5 bases at V and 4 bases at J; junction bases unmatched: 4. The CDR3 covers 13 residues. Germline V lookup: CDR1 MNHEY, CDR2 SVGAGI. CDR3 loop: CASSAGGITEAFF. The CDR3 DNA reads TGTGCCAGCAGTGCAGGGGGAATCACTGAAGCTTTCTTT.

The chain carries TRBV5-1 and TRBJ2-5, with a tentative D call TRBD1 (5 bases). Judging by the DNA end, TRBJ2-7 fits better; the J call may be wrong. The CDR3 covers 15 residues. The germline CDR1 and CDR2 sequences are SGHRS and YFSETQ. The CDR3 protein is CASSLTQVSSYEQYF. The CDR3 DNA reads as TGCGCCAGCAGCTTGACACAGGTGAGCTCCTACGAGCAGTACTTC.

This sequence joins TRBV7-9 and TRBJ2-2, with 7 nucleotides matching TRBD2. This CDR3 contains 18 residues. V lost 2 bases to trimming and J lost 3 bases; unmatched junction nucleotides: 12. CDR1 SEHNR and CDR2 FQNEAQ come from the germline V gene (reference sequence). CDR3 nucleotide sequence: TGTGCCAGCAGCTTAAATCGAATTGGACTAGTCTACACCGGGGAGCTGTTTTTT. Amino acid sequence: CASSLNRIGLVYTGELFF.

The chain has TRBV7-2 and TRBJ1-5; 8 bases match TRBD1. CDR1 is SGHTA and CDR2 is FQGNSA in the germline V gene. After removal of 1 base from V and 5 bases from J, the junction contained 10 bases not matched to a gene. This CDR3 has 17 amino acids. This chain's CDR3 is CASSLVGTGGGYQPQHF. As DNA, the CDR3 is TGTGCCAGCAGCTTAGTTGGTACAGGGGGAGGGTATCAGCCCCAGCATTTT.

This chain's CDR3 is CARQGLFEAFF. The CDR3 bases are TGCGCCCGACAGGGGCTCTTTGAAGCTTTCTTT. The chain recombines TRBV23-1 with TRBJ1-1; 8 bases fit TRBD1. TRBV23-1 is placed among ORFs of uncertain function. CDR3 length: 11 residues. Trimming took 11 bases from V and 7 from J; bases not matched to a gene: 6.

This chain links TRBV5-4 with TRBJ2-3, with D tentatively TRBD1 (5 bases). CDR1 is SGHNT and CDR2 is YYREEE in the germline V gene (reference sequence). The CDR3 is 13 amino acids. V shed 1 base and J shed 8 bases, with 11 bases lying between them. DNA of the CDR3: TGTGCCAGCAGCTTGAAGGGGCAGGGTACGCAGTATTTT. Encoded protein: CASSLKGQGTQYF.

The chain employs TRBV27 and TRBJ1-1; D possibly corresponds to TRBD1 (5 bases). The CDR3 has 14 amino acids. Germline-derived CDR1 and CDR2 are MNHEY and SMNVEV (reference sequence). The V end was cut by 5 bases, the J end by 4 bases, with 14 bases between. CDR3 protein: CASSTPGGSTEAFF. DNA of the CDR3: TGTGCCAGCAGTACACCGGGGGGGAGCACTGAAGCTTTCTTT.